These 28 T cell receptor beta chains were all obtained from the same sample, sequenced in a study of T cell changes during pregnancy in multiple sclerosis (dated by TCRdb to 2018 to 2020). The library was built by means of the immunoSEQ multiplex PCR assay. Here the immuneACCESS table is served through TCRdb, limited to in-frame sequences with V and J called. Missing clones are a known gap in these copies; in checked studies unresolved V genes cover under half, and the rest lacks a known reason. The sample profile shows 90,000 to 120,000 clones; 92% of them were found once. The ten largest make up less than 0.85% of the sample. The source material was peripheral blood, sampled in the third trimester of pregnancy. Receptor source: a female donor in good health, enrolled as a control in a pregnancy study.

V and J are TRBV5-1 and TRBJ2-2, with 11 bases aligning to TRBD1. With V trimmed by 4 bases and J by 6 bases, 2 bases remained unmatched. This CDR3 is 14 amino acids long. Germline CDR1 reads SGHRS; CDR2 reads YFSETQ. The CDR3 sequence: CASSPGQGAGELFF. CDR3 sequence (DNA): TGCGCCAGCAGCCCGGGACAGGGGGCCGGGGAGCTGTTTTTT.

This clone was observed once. Written as DNA, the CDR3 is TGTGCCAGCAGCTTAGGTTCGGGACAGGACTATGGCTACACCTTC. Translating gives CASSLGSGQDYGYTF. The chain has TRBV7-6 and TRBJ1-2, with 8 bases fitting TRBD1. The V gene's germline CDR1 is SGHVS and CDR2 FNYEAQ. The CDR3 consists of 15 residues. V trimming: 1 base; J trimming: 3 bases; junction bases outside the gene matches: 4.

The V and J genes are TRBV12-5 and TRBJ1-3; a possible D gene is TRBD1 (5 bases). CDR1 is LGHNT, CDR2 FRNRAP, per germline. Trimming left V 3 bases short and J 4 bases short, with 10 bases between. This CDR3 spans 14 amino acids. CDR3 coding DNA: TGTGCTAGTGGTTTTGCGGGGACGGGAAACACCATATATTTT. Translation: CASGFAGTGNTIYF.

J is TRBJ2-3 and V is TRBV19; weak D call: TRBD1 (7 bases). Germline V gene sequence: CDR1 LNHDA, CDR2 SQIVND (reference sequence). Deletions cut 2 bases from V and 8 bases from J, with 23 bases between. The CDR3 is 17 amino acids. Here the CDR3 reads CASSIRGDSQGPGTQYF. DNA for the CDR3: TGTGCCAGTAGTATAAGGGGGGACAGTCAGGGGCCTGGTACGCAGTATTTT.

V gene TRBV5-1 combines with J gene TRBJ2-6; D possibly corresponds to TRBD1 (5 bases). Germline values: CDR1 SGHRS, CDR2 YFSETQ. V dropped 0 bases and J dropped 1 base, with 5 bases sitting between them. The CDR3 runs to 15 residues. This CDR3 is CASSLEGSGANVLTF. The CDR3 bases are TGCGCCAGCAGCTTGGAGGGGTCTGGGGCCAACGTCCTGACTTTC. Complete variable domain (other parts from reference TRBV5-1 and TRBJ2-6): KAGVTQTPRYLIKTRGQQVTLSCSPISGHRSVSWYQQTPGQGLQFLFEYFSETQRNKGNFPGRFSGRQFSNSRSEMNVSTLELGDSALYLCASSLEGSGANVLTFGAGSRLTVL.

For the CDR3, the DNA is TGTGCCAGCAGTGGGCCCCGGGGGGTGGGGGCAAACACTGAAGCTTTCTTT. This translates into CASSGPRGVGANTEAFF. The rearrangement links TRBV2 to TRBJ1-1; TRBD1 is a possible D gene (6 bases). The CDR3 has 17 residues. Trimming removed 4 bases from V and 2 bases from J, with 20 bases in between. Germline V CDR1 and CDR2: SNHLY, FYNNEI. The variable domain in full, completed from reference TRBV2 and TRBJ1-1, reads EPEVTQTPSHQVTQMGQEVILRCVPISNHLYFYWYRQILGQKVEFLVSFYNNEISEKSEIFDDQFSVERPDGSNFTLKIRSTKLEDSAMYFCASSGPRGVGANTEAFFGQGTRLTVV.

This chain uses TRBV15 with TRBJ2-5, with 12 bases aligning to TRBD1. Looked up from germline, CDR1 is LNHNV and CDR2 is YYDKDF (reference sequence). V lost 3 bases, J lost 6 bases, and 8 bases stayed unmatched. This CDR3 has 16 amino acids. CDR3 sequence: CATSSAGTGGLQTQYF. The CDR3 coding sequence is TGTGCCACCAGCAGTGCCGGGACAGGGGGCTTGCAGACCCAGTACTTC. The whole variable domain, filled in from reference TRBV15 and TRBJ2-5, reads DAMVIQNPRYQVTQFGKPVTLSCSQTLNHNVMYWYQQKSSQAPKLLFHYYDKDFNNEADTPDNFQSRRPNTSFCFLDIRSPGLGDTAMYLCATSSAGTGGLQTQYFGPGTRLLVL.

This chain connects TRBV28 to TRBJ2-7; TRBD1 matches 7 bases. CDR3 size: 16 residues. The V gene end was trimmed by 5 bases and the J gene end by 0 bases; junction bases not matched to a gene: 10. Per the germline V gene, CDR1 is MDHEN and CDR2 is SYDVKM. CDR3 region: CASSHNRGSSSYEQYF. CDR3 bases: TGTGCCAGCAGTCACAACAGGGGTTCCAGCTCCTACGAGCAGTACTTC.

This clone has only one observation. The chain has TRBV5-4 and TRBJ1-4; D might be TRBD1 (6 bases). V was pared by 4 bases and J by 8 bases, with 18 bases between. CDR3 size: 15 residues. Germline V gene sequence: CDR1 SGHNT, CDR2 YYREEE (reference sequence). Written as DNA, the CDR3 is TGTGCCAGCAGCCCCGAGGCGGGGGGCGCCGAAAAACTGTTTTTT. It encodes CASSPEAGGAEKLFF.

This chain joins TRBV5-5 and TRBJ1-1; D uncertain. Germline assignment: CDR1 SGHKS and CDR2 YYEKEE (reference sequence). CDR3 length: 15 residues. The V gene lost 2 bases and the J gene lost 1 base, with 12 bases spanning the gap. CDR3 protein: CASSLFLRPNTEAFF. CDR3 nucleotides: TGTGCCAGCAGCTTATTTTTGAGGCCGAACACTGAAGCTTTCTTT.

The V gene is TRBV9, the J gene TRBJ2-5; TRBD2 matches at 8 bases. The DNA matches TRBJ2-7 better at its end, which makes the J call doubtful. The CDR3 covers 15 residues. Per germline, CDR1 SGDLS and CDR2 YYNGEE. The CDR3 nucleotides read TGTGCCAGCAGCGTGAGCGGGGGCTACTCCTACGAGCAGTACTTC. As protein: CASSVSGGYSYEQYF.

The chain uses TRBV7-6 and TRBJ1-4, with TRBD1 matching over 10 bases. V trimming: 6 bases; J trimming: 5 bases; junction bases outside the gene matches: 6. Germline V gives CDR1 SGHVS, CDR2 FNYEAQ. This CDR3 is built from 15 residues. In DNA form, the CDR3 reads TGTGCCAGCAGTCAGCCGGGACAGGGGAATGAAAAACTGTTTTTT. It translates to CASSQPGQGNEKLFF.

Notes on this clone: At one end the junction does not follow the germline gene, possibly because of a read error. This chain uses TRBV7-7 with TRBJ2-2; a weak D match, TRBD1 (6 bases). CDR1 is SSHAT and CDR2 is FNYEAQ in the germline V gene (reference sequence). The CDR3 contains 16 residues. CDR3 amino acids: CASSLNLQGTSGELFF. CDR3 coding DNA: TGTGCTAGCAGCTTAAATTTACAGGGCACATCCGGGGAGCTGTTTTTT.

CDR3 coding DNA: TGTGCCAGCAGCTTAACGGGGATATATGGCTACACCTTC. Translated, it gives CASSLTGIYGYTF. J is TRBJ1-2 and V is TRBV7-2, with D unclear. Trimming shortened V by 2 bases and J by 5 bases, and 9 bases separated the two germline ends. Germline assignment: CDR1 SGHTA and CDR2 FQGNSA. The CDR3 covers 13 residues.

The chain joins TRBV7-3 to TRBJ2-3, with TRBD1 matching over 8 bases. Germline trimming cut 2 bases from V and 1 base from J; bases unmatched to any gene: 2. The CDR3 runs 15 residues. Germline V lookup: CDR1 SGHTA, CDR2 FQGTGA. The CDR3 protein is CASSLADRGTDTQYF. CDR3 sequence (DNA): TGTGCCAGCAGCTTAGCGGACAGGGGCACAGATACGCAGTATTTT.

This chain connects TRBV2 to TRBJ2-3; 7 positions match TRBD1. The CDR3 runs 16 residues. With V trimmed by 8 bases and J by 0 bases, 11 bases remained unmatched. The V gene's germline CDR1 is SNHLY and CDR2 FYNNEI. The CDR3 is CASGAGRDSSTDTQYF. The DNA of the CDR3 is TGTGCCAGCGGAGCCGGCCGGGACAGTAGCACAGATACGCAGTATTTT.

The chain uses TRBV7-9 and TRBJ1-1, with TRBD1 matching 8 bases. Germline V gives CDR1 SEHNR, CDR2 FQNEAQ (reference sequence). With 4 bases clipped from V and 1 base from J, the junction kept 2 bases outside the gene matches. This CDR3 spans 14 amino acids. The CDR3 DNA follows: TGTGCCAGCAGCTCCGGACAGGGGAACACTGAAGCTTTCTTT. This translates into CASSSGQGNTEAFF.

In DNA form, the CDR3 reads TGTGCCAGCAGCCAAGAAGGACTAGCGGGGGGTGGTAATGAGCAGTTCTTC. Protein product: CASSQEGLAGGGNEQFF. The J gene is TRBJ2-1, the V gene TRBV4-2, with 14 bases lining up with TRBD2. CDR3 length: 17 amino acids. Germline CDR1 reads LGHNA; CDR2 reads YNFKEQ. Trimming at V came to 0 bases and at J to 7 bases, leaving 5 bases not matched to a gene.

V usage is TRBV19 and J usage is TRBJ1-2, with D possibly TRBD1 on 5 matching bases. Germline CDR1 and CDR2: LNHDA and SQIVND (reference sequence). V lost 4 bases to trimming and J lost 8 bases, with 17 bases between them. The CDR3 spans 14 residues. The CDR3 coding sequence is TGTGCCAGTAGTAGATCGGGACTCCTCCAGGGCTACACCTTC. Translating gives CASSRSGLLQGYTF.

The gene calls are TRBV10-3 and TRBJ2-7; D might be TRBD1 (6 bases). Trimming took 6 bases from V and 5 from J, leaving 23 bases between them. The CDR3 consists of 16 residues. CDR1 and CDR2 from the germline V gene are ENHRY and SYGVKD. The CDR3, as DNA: TGTGCCATCAGGGAAGGTAGGAAAGGGACAACCGACGAGCAGTACTTC. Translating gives CAIREGRKGTTDEQYF.

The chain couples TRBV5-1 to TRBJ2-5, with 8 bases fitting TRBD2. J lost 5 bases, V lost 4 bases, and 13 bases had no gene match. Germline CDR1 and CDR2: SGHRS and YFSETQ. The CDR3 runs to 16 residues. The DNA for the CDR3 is TGCGCCAGCAGCGCCCAGGGAGCGGGGGCAGGGGAGACCCAGTACTTC. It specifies CASSAQGAGAGETQYF. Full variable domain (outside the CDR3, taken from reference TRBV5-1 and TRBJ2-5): KAGVTQTPRYLIKTRGQQVTLSCSPISGHRSVSWYQQTPGQGLQFLFEYFSETQRNKGNFPGRFSGRQFSNSRSEMNVSTLELGDSALYLCASSAQGAGAGETQYFGPGTRLLVL.

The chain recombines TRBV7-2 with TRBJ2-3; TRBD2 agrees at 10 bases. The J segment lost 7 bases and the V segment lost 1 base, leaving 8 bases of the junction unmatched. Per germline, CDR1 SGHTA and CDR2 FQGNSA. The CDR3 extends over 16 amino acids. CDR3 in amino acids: CASSLVPSGGINTQYF. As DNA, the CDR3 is TGTGCCAGCAGCTTAGTGCCTAGCGGGGGTATAAATACGCAGTATTTT.

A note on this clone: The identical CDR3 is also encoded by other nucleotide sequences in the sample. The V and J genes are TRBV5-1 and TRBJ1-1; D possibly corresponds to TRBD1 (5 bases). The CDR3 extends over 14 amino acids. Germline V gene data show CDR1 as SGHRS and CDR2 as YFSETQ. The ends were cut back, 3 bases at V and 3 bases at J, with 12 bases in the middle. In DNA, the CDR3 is TGCGCCAGCAGCTCCAGCGGGGGATACACTGAAGCTTTCTTT. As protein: CASSSSGGYTEAFF. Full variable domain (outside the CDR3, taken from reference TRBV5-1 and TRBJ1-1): KAGVTQTPRYLIKTRGQQVTLSCSPISGHRSVSWYQQTPGQGLQFLFEYFSETQRNKGNFPGRFSGRQFSNSRSEMNVSTLELGDSALYLCASSSSGGYTEAFFGQGTRLTVV.

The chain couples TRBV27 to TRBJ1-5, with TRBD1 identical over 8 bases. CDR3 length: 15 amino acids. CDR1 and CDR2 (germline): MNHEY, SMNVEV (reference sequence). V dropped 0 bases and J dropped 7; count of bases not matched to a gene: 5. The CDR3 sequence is CASSLSGQGEQPQHF. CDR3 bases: TGTGCCAGCAGTTTATCTGGACAGGGCGAGCAGCCCCAGCATTTT.

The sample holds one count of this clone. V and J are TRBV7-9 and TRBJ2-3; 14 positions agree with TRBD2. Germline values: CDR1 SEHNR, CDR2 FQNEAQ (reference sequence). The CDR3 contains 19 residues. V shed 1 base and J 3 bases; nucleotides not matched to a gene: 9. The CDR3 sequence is CASSLDPTTSGGETDTQYF. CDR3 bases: TGTGCCAGCAGCTTAGACCCCACGACTAGCGGGGGGGAAACAGATACGCAGTATTTT.

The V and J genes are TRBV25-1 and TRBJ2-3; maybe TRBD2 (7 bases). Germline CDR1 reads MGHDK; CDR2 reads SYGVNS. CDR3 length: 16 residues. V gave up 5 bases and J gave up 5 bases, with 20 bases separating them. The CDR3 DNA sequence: TGTGCCAGCAGTCTACCGTCGCGGGGGCGTGGAGATACGCAGTATTTT. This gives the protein CASSLPSRGRGDTQYF.

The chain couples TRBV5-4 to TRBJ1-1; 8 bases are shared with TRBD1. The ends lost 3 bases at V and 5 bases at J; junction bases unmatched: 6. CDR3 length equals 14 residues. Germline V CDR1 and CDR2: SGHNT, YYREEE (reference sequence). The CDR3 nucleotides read TGTGCCAGCAGCTCCGGACAGGGTAGTACTGAAGCTTTCTTT. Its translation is CASSSGQGSTEAFF.

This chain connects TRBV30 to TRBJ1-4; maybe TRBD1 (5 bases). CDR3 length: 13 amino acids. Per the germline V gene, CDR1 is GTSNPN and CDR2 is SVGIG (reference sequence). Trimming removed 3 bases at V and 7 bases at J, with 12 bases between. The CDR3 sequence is CAWRGGAFEKLFF. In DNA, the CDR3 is TGTGCCTGGAGAGGTGGGGCATTTGAAAAACTGTTTTTT.